The 13 T cell receptor beta chains presented below share a single source sample, sequenced in a study of cytomegalovirus exposure and HLA in healthy donors. The PCR used 60 Vbeta and 13 Jbeta primers. The table came from immunoSEQ multiplex PCR; TCRdb's copy has only in-frame clones and leaves some out. The table has 25,000 to 30,000 clones, approximately 62% seen once. The sequenced sample consisted of PBMCs. The source of these receptors is a male donor in good health and CMV-seropositive.

The table lists this clone with a few counts. This chain joins TRBV6-1 and TRBJ2-5; 12 bases agree with TRBD2. Trimming at V came to 7 bases and at J to 4 bases, leaving 7 bases not matched to a gene. This CDR3 has 15 residues. Germline CDR1 reads MNHNS; CDR2 reads SASEGT. The CDR3 sequence: CASNRLAGEVETQYF. CDR3 DNA sequence: TGTGCCAGCAATCGACTAGCGGGAGAGGTAGAGACCCAGTACTTC.

The V and J genes are TRBV25-1 and TRBJ1-4; TRBD1 matches 7 bases. The trim removed 3 bases at V and 8 bases at J, leaving 6 bases unmatched. Germline loops: CDR1 MGHDK, CDR2 SYGVNS. This CDR3 is 14 amino acids long. The CDR3: CASSETGRWEKLFF. Written as DNA, the CDR3 is TGTGCCAGCAGTGAGACAGGGCGATGGGAAAAACTGTTTTTT.

V is TRBV2 and J is TRBJ1-5, with a tentative D call TRBD1 (6 bases). Per germline, CDR1 SNHLY and CDR2 FYNNEI. V was cut by 4 bases and J by 3 bases, with 13 bases left in between. The CDR3 is 15 amino acids. The CDR3 here is CASSGDRTANQPQHF. The CDR3 DNA reads as TGTGCCAGCAGTGGGGACCGGACAGCCAATCAGCCCCAGCATTTT. The variable domain in full, completed from reference TRBV2 and TRBJ1-5, reads EPEVTQTPSHQVTQMGQEVILRCVPISNHLYFYWYRQILGQKVEFLVSFYNNEISEKSEIFDDQFSVERPDGSNFTLKIRSTKLEDSAMYFCASSGDRTANQPQHFGDGTRLSIL.

The chain employs TRBV7-6 and TRBJ2-2; TRBD1 might be the D (5 bases). Trimming took off 1 base at V and 1 base at J, with 7 bases between the two ends. CDR1 is SGHVS, CDR2 FNYEAQ, per germline. The length of the CDR3 is 15 residues. The CDR3 loop is CASSLGTLNTGELFF. For the CDR3, the DNA is TGTGCCAGCAGCTTAGGGACATTGAACACCGGGGAGCTGTTTTTT.

J is TRBJ2-7 and V is TRBV5-1, with 14 positions matching TRBD2. The CDR3 length is 15 residues. V was clipped by 3 bases and J by 5 bases; unmatched bases: 4. Germline assignment: CDR1 SGHRS and CDR2 YFSETQ. CDR3 sequence: CASSSEGLAGDEQYF. CDR3 nucleotides: TGCGCCAGCAGCTCCGAGGGACTAGCGGGAGACGAGCAGTACTTC.

The sample holds one count of this clone. The gene calls are TRBV14 and TRBJ1-6; TRBD1 matches at 7 bases. With 1 base clipped from V and 8 bases from J, the junction kept 2 bases outside the gene matches. This CDR3 is 14 amino acids long. Germline V CDR1 and CDR2: SGHDN, FVKESK. The CDR3 DNA reads as TGTGCCAGCAGCCAAGTACAGGGGTATTCACCCCTCCACTTT. Translation: CASSQVQGYSPLHF.

This rearrangement joins TRBV5-1 to TRBJ2-5, with 12 nucleotides matching TRBD2. V shed 3 bases, J shed 6 bases, and the junction held 3 bases outside the gene matches. This CDR3 region has 14 residues. Germline CDR1 is SGHRS and CDR2 is YFSETQ. CDR3 residues: CASSWTSGKKTQYF. In DNA, the CDR3 is TGCGCCAGCAGCTGGACTAGCGGGAAGAAGACCCAGTACTTC.

This clone is categorized as medium-sized. The genes are TRBV19 and TRBJ1-2; D not certain. The CDR3 spans 11 residues. V lost 5 bases, J lost 8 bases, and 9 bases lay in between. CDR1 LNHDA and CDR2 SQIVND come from the germline V gene (reference sequence). CDR3 region: CASSGGHGYTF. CDR3 coding DNA: TGTGCCAGTAGTGGAGGGCACGGCTACACCTTC.

The gene calls are TRBV9 and TRBJ1-2; 7 bases are a match to TRBD1. Germline trimming cut 5 bases from V and 6 bases from J; bases unmatched to any gene: 10. The length of the CDR3 is 14 residues. Germline CDR1 is SGDLS and CDR2 is YYNGEE. Here the CDR3 DNA reads TGTGCCAGCAGTCCGCCCCAGGGGGGCGATGGCTACACCTTC. Its protein is CASSPPQGGDGYTF.

This clone was seen more than once but under ten times. The chain has TRBV6-6 and TRBJ1-5; D unresolved. The CDR3 length is 13 residues. Germline CDR1 and CDR2: MNHNY and SVGAGI (reference sequence). Trimming stripped 2 bases from V and 5 bases from J, with 7 bases between. DNA for the CDR3: TGTGCCAGCAGTTACGGTGTAGATCAGCCCCAGCATTTT. The encoded protein is CASSYGVDQPQHF.

This chain uses TRBV5-1 with TRBJ1-2; D is uncertain. The CDR3 totals 14 residues. V was cut by 1 base and J by 3 bases, with 10 bases left in between. Germline assignment: CDR1 SGHRS and CDR2 YFSETQ. The CDR3 bases are TGCGCCAGCAGCTTGATGAGGGCTGACTATGGCTACACCTTC. Translating gives CASSLMRADYGYTF.

The chain joins TRBV9 to TRBJ1-5; 7 positions match TRBD1. The V and J ends lost 3 bases and 4 bases, in that order; junction bases with no gene match: 10. This CDR3 is 16 amino acids long. The V gene's germline CDR1 is SGDLS and CDR2 YYNGEE. Here the CDR3 reads CASSATGVGRNQPQHF. In DNA, the CDR3 is TGTGCCAGCAGCGCTACAGGGGTGGGGCGGAATCAGCCCCAGCATTTT. The whole variable domain, remainder taken from reference TRBV9 and TRBJ1-5, is DSGVTQTPKHLITATGQRVTLRCSPRSGDLSVYWYQQSLDQGLQFLIQYYNGEERAKGNILERFSAQQFPDLHSELNLSSLELGDSALYFCASSATGVGRNQPQHFGDGTRLSIL.

The V and J genes are TRBV19 and TRBJ1-2, with D uncertain. Looked up from germline, CDR1 is LNHDA and CDR2 is SQIVND (reference sequence). There are 14 residues in the CDR3. V lost 3 bases and J lost 4, with 12 bases in between. The CDR3 region is CASSILAGGYGYTF. The CDR3 DNA reads TGTGCCAGTAGTATTTTGGCTGGCGGCTATGGCTACACCTTC.